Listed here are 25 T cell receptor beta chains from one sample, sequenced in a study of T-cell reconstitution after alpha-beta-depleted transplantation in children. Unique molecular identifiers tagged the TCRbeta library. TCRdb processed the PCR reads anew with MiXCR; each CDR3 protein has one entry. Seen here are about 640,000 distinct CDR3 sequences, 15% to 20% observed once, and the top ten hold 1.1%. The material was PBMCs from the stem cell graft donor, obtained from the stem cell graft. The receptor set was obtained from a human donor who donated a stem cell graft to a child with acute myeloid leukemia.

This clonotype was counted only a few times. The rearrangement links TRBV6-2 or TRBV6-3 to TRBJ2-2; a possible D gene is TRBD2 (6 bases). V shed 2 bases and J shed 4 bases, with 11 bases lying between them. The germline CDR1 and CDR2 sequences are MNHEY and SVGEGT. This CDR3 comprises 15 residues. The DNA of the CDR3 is TGTGCCAGCAGTTACGGGAGGCAGGGCACCGGGGAGCTGTTTTTT. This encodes CASSYGRQGTGELFF.

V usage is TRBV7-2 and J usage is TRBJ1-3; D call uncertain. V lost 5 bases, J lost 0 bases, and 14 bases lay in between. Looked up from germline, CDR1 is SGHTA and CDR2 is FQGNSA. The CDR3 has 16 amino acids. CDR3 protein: CASSEGRSSSGNTIYF. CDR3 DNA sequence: TGTGCCAGCAGCGAGGGAAGATCAAGCTCTGGAAACACCATATATTTT.

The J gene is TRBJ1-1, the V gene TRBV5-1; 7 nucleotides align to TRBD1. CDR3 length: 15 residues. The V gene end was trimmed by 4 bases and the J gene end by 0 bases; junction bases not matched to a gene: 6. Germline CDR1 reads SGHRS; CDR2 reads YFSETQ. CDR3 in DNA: TGCGCCAGCAGCGGGCAGACAGGGATGAACACTGAAGCTTTCTTT. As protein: CASSGQTGMNTEAFF.

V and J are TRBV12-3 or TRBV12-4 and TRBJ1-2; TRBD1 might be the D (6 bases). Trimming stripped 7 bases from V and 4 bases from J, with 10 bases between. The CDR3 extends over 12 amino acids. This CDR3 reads CASTTQGYGYTF. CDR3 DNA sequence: TGTGCCAGCACCACACAGGGCTATGGCTACACCTTC.

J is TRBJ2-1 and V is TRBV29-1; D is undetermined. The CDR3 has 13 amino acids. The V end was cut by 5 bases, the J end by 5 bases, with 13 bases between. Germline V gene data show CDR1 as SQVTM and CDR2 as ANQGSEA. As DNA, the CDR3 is TGCAGCGTTAAAAGGGTTTTGGACAATGAGCAGTTCTTC. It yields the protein CSVKRVLDNEQFF.

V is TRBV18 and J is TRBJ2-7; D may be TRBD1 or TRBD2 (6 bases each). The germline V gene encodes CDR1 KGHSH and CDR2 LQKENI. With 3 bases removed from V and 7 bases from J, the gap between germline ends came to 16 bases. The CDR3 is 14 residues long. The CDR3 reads CASSPQLGGPEQYV. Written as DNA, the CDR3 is TGTGCCAGCTCACCGCAGTTGGGGGGCCCTGAGCAGTACGTC.

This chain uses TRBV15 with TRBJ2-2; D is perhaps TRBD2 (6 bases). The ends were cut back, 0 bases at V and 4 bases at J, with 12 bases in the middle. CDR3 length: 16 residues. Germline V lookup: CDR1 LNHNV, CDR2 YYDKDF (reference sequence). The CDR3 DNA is TGTGCCACCAGCAGAGATACTAGCTGGGGCACCGGGGAGCTGTTTTTT. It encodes CATSRDTSWGTGELFF.

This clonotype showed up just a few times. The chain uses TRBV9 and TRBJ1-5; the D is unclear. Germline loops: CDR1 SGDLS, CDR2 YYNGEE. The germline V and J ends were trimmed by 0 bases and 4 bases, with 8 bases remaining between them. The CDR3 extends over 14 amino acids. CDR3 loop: CASSVGSNNQPQHF. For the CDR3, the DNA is TGTGCCAGCAGCGTAGGGAGCAATAATCAGCCCCAGCATTTT.

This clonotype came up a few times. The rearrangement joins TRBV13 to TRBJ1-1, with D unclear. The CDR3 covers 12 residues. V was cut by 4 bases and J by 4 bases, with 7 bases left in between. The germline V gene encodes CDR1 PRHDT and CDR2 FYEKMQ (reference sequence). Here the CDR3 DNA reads TGTGCCAGCAGCTCCCACGGCACTGAAGCTTTCTTT. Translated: CASSSHGTEAFF. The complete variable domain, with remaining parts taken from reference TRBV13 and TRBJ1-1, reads AAGVIQSPRHLIKEKRETATLKCYPIPRHDTVYWYQQGPGQDPQFLISFYEKMQSDKGSIPDRFSAQQFSDYHSELNMSSLELGDSALYFCASSSHGTEAFFGQGTRLTVV.

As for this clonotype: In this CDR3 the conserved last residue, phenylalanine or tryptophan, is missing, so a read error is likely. The CDR3 is CASSLSTARNEKLFS. CDR3 DNA: TGTGCCAGCAGCTTGTCGACAGCACGTAATGAAAAACTGTTTTCT. The chain has TRBV5-5 and TRBJ1-4; weak D call: TRBD1 (5 bases). Germline values: CDR1 SGHKS, CDR2 YYEKEE (reference sequence). There are 15 residues in the CDR3. V lost 1 base and J 4 bases, leaving 11 bases between the germline ends.

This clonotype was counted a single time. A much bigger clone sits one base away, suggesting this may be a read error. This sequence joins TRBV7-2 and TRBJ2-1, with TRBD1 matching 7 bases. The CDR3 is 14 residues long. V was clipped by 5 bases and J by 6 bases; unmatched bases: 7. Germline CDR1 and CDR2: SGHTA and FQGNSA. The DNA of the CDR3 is TGTGCCAGCAGCACTGGACAGGTCTTCAATGAGCAGTTCTTC. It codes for CASSTGQVFNEQFF.

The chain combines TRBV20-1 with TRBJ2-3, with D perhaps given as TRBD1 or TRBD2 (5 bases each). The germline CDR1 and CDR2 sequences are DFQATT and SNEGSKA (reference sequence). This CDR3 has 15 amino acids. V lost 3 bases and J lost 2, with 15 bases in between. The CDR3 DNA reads TGCAGTGCTAGCGGGGCCACTGCCAACACAGATACGCAGTATTTT. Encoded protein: CSASGATANTDTQYF.

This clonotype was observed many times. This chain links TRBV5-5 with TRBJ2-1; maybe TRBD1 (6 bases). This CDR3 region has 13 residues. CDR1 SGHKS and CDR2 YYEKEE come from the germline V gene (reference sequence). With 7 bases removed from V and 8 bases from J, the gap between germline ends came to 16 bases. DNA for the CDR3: TGTGCCAGCGTATATACAGGGTGGCATGAGCAGTTCTTC. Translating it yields CASVYTGWHEQFF.

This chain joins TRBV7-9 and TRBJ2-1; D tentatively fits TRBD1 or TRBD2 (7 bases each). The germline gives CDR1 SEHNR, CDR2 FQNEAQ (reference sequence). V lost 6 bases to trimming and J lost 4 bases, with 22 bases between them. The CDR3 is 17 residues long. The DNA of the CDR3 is TGTGCCAGCAGGTACAGGGGAGGGGGGGATACGTACAATGAGCAGTTCTTC. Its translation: CASRYRGGGDTYNEQFF.

CDR3 loop: CASSPPLSGGYTDTQYF. DNA for the CDR3: TGTGCCAGCAGCCCACCCCTTAGCGGGGGGTACACAGATACGCAGTATTTT. This rearrangement joins TRBV28 to TRBJ2-3, with 10 bases that match TRBD2. Germline V CDR1 and CDR2: MDHEN, SYDVKM. V shed 6 bases, J shed 2 bases, and the junction held 11 bases outside the gene matches. CDR3 length: 17 residues.

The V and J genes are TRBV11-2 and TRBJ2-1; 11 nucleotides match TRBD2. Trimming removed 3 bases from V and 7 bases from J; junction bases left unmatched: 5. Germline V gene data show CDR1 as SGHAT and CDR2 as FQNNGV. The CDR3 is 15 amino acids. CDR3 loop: CASSFTSGGGNEQFF. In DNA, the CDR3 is TGTGCCAGCAGCTTTACTAGCGGGGGAGGGAATGAGCAGTTCTTC.

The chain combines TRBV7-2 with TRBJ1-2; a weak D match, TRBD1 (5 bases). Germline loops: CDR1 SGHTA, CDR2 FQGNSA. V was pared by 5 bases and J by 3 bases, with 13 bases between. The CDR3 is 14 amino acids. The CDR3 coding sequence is TGTGCCAGCAGCCCGGCCGGAGGGGACTATGGCTACACCTTC. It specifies CASSPAGGDYGYTF.

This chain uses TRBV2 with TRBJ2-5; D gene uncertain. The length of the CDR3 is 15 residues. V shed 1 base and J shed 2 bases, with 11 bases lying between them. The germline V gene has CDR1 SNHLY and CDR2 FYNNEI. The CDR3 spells CASSEGARNQETQYF. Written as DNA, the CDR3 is TGTGCCAGCAGTGAAGGTGCGCGGAATCAAGAGACCCAGTACTTC. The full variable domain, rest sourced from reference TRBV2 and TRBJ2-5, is EPEVTQTPSHQVTQMGQEVILRCVPISNHLYFYWYRQILGQKVEFLVSFYNNEISEKSEIFDDQFSVERPDGSNFTLKIRSTKLEDSAMYFCASSEGARNQETQYFGPGTRLLVL.

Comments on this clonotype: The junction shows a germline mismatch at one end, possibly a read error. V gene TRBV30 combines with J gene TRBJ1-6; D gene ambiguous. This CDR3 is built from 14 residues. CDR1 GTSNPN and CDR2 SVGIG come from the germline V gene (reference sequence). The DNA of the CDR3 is TGTGCCTTGAGTGCGGCCAAGGTGAATTCACCCCTCCACTTT. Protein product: CALSAAKVNSPLHF. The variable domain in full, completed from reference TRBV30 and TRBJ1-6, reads SQTIHQWPATLVQPVGSPLSLECTVEGTSNPNLYWYRQAAGRGLQLLFYSVGIGQISSEVPQNLSASRPQDRQFILSSKKLLLSDSGFYLCALSAAKVNSPLHFGNGTRLTVT.

The CDR3 DNA follows: TGCAGTGCTAGATTCCCCGGGGCCACAGATACGCAGTATTTT. Protein sequence: CSARFPGATDTQYF. The gene calls are TRBV20-1 and TRBJ2-3; D tentatively fits TRBD1 or TRBD2 (5 bases each). Germline V gene sequence: CDR1 DFQATT, CDR2 SNEGSKA (reference sequence). Trimming removed 2 bases from V and 2 bases from J, with 11 bases in between. This CDR3 region has 14 residues.

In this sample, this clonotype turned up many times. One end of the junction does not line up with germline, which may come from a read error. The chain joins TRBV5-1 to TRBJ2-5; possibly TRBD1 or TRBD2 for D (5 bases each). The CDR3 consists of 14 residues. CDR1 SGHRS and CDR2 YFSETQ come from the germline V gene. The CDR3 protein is CASSSGTAQETQYF. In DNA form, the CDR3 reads TGTGCCAGCAGCTCCGGGACGGCCCAAGAGACCCAGTACTTC.

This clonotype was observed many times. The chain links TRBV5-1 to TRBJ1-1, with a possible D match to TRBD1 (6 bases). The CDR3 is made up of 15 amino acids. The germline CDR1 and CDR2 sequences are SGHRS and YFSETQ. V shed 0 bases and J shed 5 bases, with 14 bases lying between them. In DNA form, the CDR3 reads TGCGCCAGCAGCTTGGTGGCGGGGGCCCGAACTGAAGCTTTCTTT. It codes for CASSLVAGARTEAFF. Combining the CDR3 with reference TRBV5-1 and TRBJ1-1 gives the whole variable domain KAGVTQTPRYLIKTRGQQVTLSCSPISGHRSVSWYQQTPGQGLQFLFEYFSETQRNKGNFPGRFSGRQFSNSRSEMNVSTLELGDSALYLCASSLVAGARTEAFFGQGTRLTVV.

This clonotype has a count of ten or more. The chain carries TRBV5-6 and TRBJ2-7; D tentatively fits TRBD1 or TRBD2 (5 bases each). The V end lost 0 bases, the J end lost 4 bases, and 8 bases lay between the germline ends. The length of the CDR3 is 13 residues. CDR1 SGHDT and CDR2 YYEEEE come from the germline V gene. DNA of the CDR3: TGTGCCAGCAGCTTGGACAGGACTTACGAGCAGTACTTC. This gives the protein CASSLDRTYEQYF.

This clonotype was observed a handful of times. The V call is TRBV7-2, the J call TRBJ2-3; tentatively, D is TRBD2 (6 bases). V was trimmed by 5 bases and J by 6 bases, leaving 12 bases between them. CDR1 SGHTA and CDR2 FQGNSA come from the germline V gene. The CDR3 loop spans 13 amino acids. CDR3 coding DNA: TGTGCCAGCAGCCGACTAGTAAAGGATACGCAGTATTTT. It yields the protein CASSRLVKDTQYF.

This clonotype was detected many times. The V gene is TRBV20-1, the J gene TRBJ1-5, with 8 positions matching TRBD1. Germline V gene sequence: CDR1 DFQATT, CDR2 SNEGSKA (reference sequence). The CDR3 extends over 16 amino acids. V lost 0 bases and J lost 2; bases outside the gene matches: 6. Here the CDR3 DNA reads TGCAGTGCTAGAGACCCGACAGGGGCAGGCAATCAGCCCCAGCATTTT. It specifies CSARDPTGAGNQPQHF.